This note documents a single T cell receptor beta chain sequence. Its target antigen remains unknown. A much larger clone differs by one base, so this may be a read error. This entry is derived from a study of PD-1 blockade in classical Hodgkin lymphoma (dated by TCRdb to the early 2020s). Notes on the research overall: Nivolumab dosing was 3 mg/kg intravenously every 2 weeks, continuing until either disease progression or unacceptable toxicity. The study used TCR beta sequencing and CyTOF to define a peripheral blood immune signature of response to PD-1 blockade in classical Hodgkin lymphoma.

The time point label corresponds to: cycle 4 day 1 (C4D1), after 6 weeks of nivolumab. Every trial patient had relapsed after autologous stem cell transplantation, and cohorts A, B and C differed in prior brentuximab vedotin exposure. The trial cohort was composed of about 58 patients with relapsed/refractory classical Hodgkin lymphoma, for whom complete response, partial response or progressive disease was recorded as best overall response. In the multi-cohort phase II CheckMate 205 trial, trial patients received single-agent nivolumab. An independent review committee assessed best overall response by applying the 2007 International Working Group response criteria. Trial PBMCs were collected immediately before nivolumab initiation (C1D1) and during therapy at cycle 2 day 1 and cycle 4 day 1. Peripheral blood was collected in 8 mL Vacutainer Cell Preparation Tubes, from which PBMCs were isolated by centrifugation and then cryopreserved.

The Qiagen DNeasy kit was used to extract genomic DNA both from unsorted PBMCs and from the negatively selected CD4+ and CD8+ fractions. TCR beta CDR3 regions were amplified by immunoSEQ multiplex PCR using primers annealing to V and J segments. A synthetic immune receptor repertoire was used to minimize amplification bias, and any residual bias was removed computationally once sequencing was done. The authors processed their data as follows. Custom Python scripts were used to quantify repertoire diversity as the Shannon entropy index. Unsorted, CD4+ and CD8+ repertoires were analyzed separately, except in combined analyses where CD4+ and CD8+ sequences were merged in silico. Clonal expansion was defined as at least a 2-fold frequency increase after treatment relative to C1D1, with a pseudocount of 0.5 for undetected baseline clones. Singleton clones were defined as clones with 0 or 1 copy at C1D1, and non-singleton clones were defined as clones with 2 or more copies. Clones expanded in unsorted samples were annotated as CD4+, CD8+ or unknown by matching protein sequences in sorted samples from the same patient. Wilcoxon tests on paired samples were used to test diversity changes from C1D1 to C4D1. In its TCRdb copy, this immuneACCESS table keeps in-frame sequences only and misses some clones. Where compared with another copy, unresolved V genes explain less than half of these, and the others have no known cause. Clone size and V and J calls were adopted from that table, with D and trimming inferred from the DNA. This sample gives approximately 44,000 clones in total; around 69% of them show up just once. Approximately 2.6% of the sample is held by the ten biggest clonotypes.

The cysteine opens and the phenylalanine closes a CDR3 of 12 amino acids. The DNA shown is the 36-base CDR3, in frame from base 1. Sequences SGHVS (CDR1) and FQNEAQ (CDR2) are obtained from the germline V gene. Trimming accounts for 5 bases at V and 5 bases at J, while the number of junction bases matched to no gene is 2. General study outcomes and caveats: CD4+ but not CD8+ TCR diversity rose significantly by C4D1 (p=0.0027 vs p=0.16), most apparent in complete responders (p=0.02). Newly diagnosed patients were reported to have lower baseline TCR diversity than healthy donors, and relapsed/refractory patients were reported to have lower baseline TCR diversity still. Diversity was lower in patients who began nivolumab less than 1 year after ASCT, so these patients were left out of later analyses to avoid confounding by immune reconstitution. Among trial patients, those achieving complete response had baseline diversity similar to that of newly diagnosed patients, while diversity was significantly lower in partial responders and progressors. The study was limited to a single clinical trial cohort, and causes of repertoire differences, possibly disease activity or prior therapy, remained undefined.

The source of this sequence is a human donor with classical Hodgkin lymphoma. In this chain, TRBV7-8 is recombined with TRBJ2-7, with 8 bases in between that match TRBD2. This specimen was peripheral blood mononuclear cells (PBMCs), taken before the fourth cycle of nivolumab. Here the CDR3 is given as CASSPGGDEQYF. Here is the DNA: TGTGCCAGCAGCCCGGGGGGGGACGAGCAGTACTTC.